The 18 T cell receptor beta chains given below trace back to one sample, sequenced in a study of graft-versus-host responses after intestinal transplantation. Produced via immunoSEQ multiplex PCR; TCRdb's table is partial and in-frame only. This sample carries about 70,000 clones, about 90% of them seen once, and the ten largest clones take approximately 1.3%. The antigens for these receptors are not known. The source material was unstimulated CD8+ T cells sorted from spleen or lymph node cells, sampled before intestinal transplant. These receptors all come from a human donor who received an intestinal transplant.

V gene TRBV9 combines with J gene TRBJ2-1; 10 bases match TRBD2. With V trimmed by 3 bases and J by 2 bases, 8 bases remained unmatched. This CDR3 region has 17 residues. The germline CDR1 and CDR2 sequences are SGDLS and YYNGEE. CDR3 amino acids: CASSAPGTSDTYNEQFF. Written as DNA, the CDR3 is TGTGCCAGCAGCGCCCCGGGGACTAGCGACACCTACAATGAGCAGTTCTTC.

This clone was seen only once. The rearrangement links TRBV19 to TRBJ2-1; 10 bases map to TRBD2. The germline V gene has CDR1 LNHDA and CDR2 SQIVND (reference sequence). The V gene end was trimmed by 8 bases and the J gene end by 10 bases; junction bases not matched to a gene: 17. This CDR3 has 16 residues. CDR3 protein: CASGVLAGRLSSEQFF. The CDR3 nucleotides read TGTGCCAGTGGGGTACTAGCGGGGAGGCTGTCGTCCGAGCAGTTCTTC. Looking up the rest from reference TRBV19 and TRBJ2-1 gives the full variable domain: DGGITQSPKYLFRKEGQNVTLSCEQNLNHDAMYWYRQDPGQGLRLIYYSQIVNDFQKGDIAEGYSVSREKKESFPLTVTSAQKNPTAFYLCASGVLAGRLSSEQFFGPGTRLTVL.

The chain joins TRBV4-3 to TRBJ2-7; 10 bases map to TRBD1. Looked up from germline, CDR1 is LGHNA and CDR2 is YSLEER. V was pared by 2 bases and J by 2 bases, with 9 bases of the junction left unmatched. The CDR3 is 17 residues long. The CDR3 sequence is CASSQNPGTGVPYEQYF. CDR3 DNA sequence: TGCGCCAGCAGCCAAAACCCCGGGACAGGGGTGCCCTACGAGCAGTACTTC.

The chain links TRBV7-8 to TRBJ1-1; TRBD1 aligns across 7 bases. CDR1 SGHVS and CDR2 FQNEAQ come from the germline V gene. This CDR3 is 17 amino acids long. J was trimmed by 0 bases and V by 3 bases; bases with no gene match: 10. CDR3 protein: CASSLGYAGGLNTEAFF. The CDR3 bases are TGTGCCAGCAGCTTGGGATACGCAGGGGGATTGAACACTGAAGCTTTCTTT.

The J gene is TRBJ2-5, the V gene TRBV27, with TRBD1 as a possible D gene (5 bases). The germline V and J ends were trimmed by 5 bases and 5 bases, with 12 bases remaining between them. This CDR3 has 13 amino acids. From germline, CDR1 is MNHEY and CDR2 SMNVEV (reference sequence). The CDR3 region is CASSRAGMETQYF. The CDR3 DNA reads TGTGCCAGCAGTCGGGCAGGGATGGAGACCCAGTACTTC.

On this clone: At the DNA level, this CDR3 is encoded by other sequences in the same sample as well. V is TRBV19 and J is TRBJ1-3; no reliable D call. CDR3 length: 14 residues. V was shortened by 3 bases and J by 2 bases, with 8 bases between the two germline ends. In germline, CDR1 is LNHDA, CDR2 SQIVND (reference sequence). CDR3 coding DNA: TGTGCCAGTAGTATCGCAGCGGCTGGAAACACCATATATTTT. This encodes CASSIAAAGNTIYF.

This clone was seen only once. The J gene is TRBJ2-7, the V gene TRBV10-3; 10 bases match TRBD1. This CDR3 contains 14 residues. The V and J ends lost 6 bases and 2 bases, in that order; junction bases with no gene match: 4. Per germline, CDR1 ENHRY and CDR2 SYGVKD. The CDR3: CAIRTGGDTYEQYF. The CDR3 DNA reads as TGTGCCATCAGGACAGGGGGCGACACCTACGAGCAGTACTTC.

The chain couples TRBV9 to TRBJ1-1; D might be TRBD1 (6 bases). Deletions cut 4 bases from V and 8 bases from J, with 15 bases between. CDR3 length equals 13 residues. Per germline, CDR1 SGDLS and CDR2 YYNGEE. The CDR3: CASSPEMGAEAFF. The CDR3 DNA follows: TGTGCCAGCAGCCCTGAAATGGGGGCAGAAGCTTTCTTT.

The chain is built from TRBV6-1 and TRBJ2-7; TRBD1 aligns across 7 bases. Germline assignment: CDR1 MNHNS and CDR2 SASEGT. This CDR3 spans 15 amino acids. The V segment lost 2 bases and the J segment 2 bases; nucleotides outside the gene matches: 6. CDR3 sequence: CASSEWGQGAYEQYF. The DNA for the CDR3 is TGTGCCAGCAGTGAATGGGGGCAGGGGGCCTACGAGCAGTACTTC.

V gene TRBV19 combines with J gene TRBJ1-5; D remains ambiguous. CDR1 is LNHDA and CDR2 is SQIVND in the germline V gene (reference sequence). CDR3 length: 17 residues. Trimming removed 7 bases from V and 0 bases from J, with 19 bases in between. CDR3: CASTPSWAPDSNQPQHF. The CDR3 DNA reads TGTGCCAGTACCCCAAGTTGGGCACCAGATAGCAATCAGCCCCAGCATTTT. Full variable domain (rest looked up from reference TRBV19 and TRBJ1-5): DGGITQSPKYLFRKEGQNVTLSCEQNLNHDAMYWYRQDPGQGLRLIYYSQIVNDFQKGDIAEGYSVSREKKESFPLTVTSAQKNPTAFYLCASTPSWAPDSNQPQHFGDGTRLSIL.

The chain carries TRBV9 and TRBJ2-3; D unresolved. This CDR3 spans 13 amino acids. The germline V gene has CDR1 SGDLS and CDR2 YYNGEE. V lost 3 bases and J 0 bases, leaving 5 bases between the germline ends. The CDR3 region is CASSAGSTDTQYF. For the CDR3, the DNA is TGTGCCAGCAGCGCCGGGAGCACAGATACGCAGTATTTT.

This clone was seen only once. The CDR3 region is CASSLAQGYSSGNTIYF. The CDR3 DNA is TGTGCCAGCAGCTTAGCCCAGGGCTATAGCTCTGGAAACACCATATATTTT. The V gene is TRBV7-9, the J gene TRBJ1-3, with TRBD1 as a possible D gene (5 bases). Germline V gives CDR1 SEHNR, CDR2 FQNEAQ (reference sequence). The CDR3 is 17 amino acids. Trimming pared 0 bases from V and 0 bases from J, leaving 12 bases between. Variable domain in full (rest from reference TRBV7-9 and TRBJ1-3): DTGVSQNPRHKITKRGQNVTFRCDPISEHNRLYWYRQTLGQGPEFLTYFQNEAQLEKSRLLSDRFSAERPKGSFSTLEIQRTEQGDSAMYLCASSLAQGYSSGNTIYFGEGSWLTVV.

In DNA, the CDR3 is TGTGCCAGCAGCGCCGAGAGCGGGGACCAAGAGACCCAGTACTTC. It is translated as CASSAESGDQETQYF. The V and J genes are TRBV5-6 and TRBJ2-5; 7 nucleotides align to TRBD2. The CDR3 extends over 15 amino acids. The V segment lost 4 bases and the J segment 0 bases; nucleotides outside the gene matches: 6. The V gene's germline CDR1 is SGHDT and CDR2 YYEEEE.

The gene calls are TRBV9 and TRBJ2-1; D possibly corresponds to TRBD1 (5 bases). CDR3 size: 15 residues. CDR1 is SGDLS, CDR2 YYNGEE, per germline. Trimming stripped 3 bases from V and 5 bases from J, with 15 bases between. Written as DNA, the CDR3 is TGTGCCAGCAGCGGGGGAACAGGTGTAAACAATGAGCAGTTCTTC. Translating gives CASSGGTGVNNEQFF.

The J gene is TRBJ1-2, the V gene TRBV2, with no clear D. V shed 3 bases and J shed 6 bases, with 2 bases lying between them. Germline CDR1 and CDR2: SNHLY and FYNNEI. The CDR3 contains 10 residues. The CDR3 DNA sequence: TGTGCCAGCAGTGACGATGGCTACACCTTC. This translates into CASSDDGYTF.

The chain employs TRBV28 and TRBJ1-1; possibly TRBD1 for D (5 bases). The germline V gene has CDR1 MDHEN and CDR2 SYDVKM. The CDR3 contains 12 residues. V was trimmed by 8 bases and J by 7 bases, leaving 14 bases between them. CDR3: CASSMGRNEAFF. As DNA, the CDR3 is TGTGCCAGCTCTATGGGGCGCAATGAAGCTTTCTTT.

The genes are TRBV10-3 and TRBJ1-4; D might be TRBD1 (6 bases). Germline V gives CDR1 ENHRY, CDR2 SYGVKD. The CDR3 spans 16 residues. V lost 3 bases and J 4 bases, leaving 15 bases between the germline ends. This CDR3 is CAISDPRTEDNEKLFF. In nucleotides, the CDR3 is TGTGCCATCAGTGACCCCCGGACAGAAGATAATGAAAAACTGTTTTTT.

The sample holds one count of this clone. The chain joins TRBV6-5 to TRBJ2-5; 8 bases match TRBD1. Germline V gene sequence: CDR1 MNHEY, CDR2 SVGAGI. The V segment lost 5 bases and the J segment 4 bases; nucleotides outside the gene matches: 9. There are 15 residues in the CDR3. The CDR3 DNA reads TGTGCCAGCAGTGCCCCGGGACAGGAGGGAGAGACCCAGTACTTC. Translated, it gives CASSAPGQEGETQYF.